This T cell receptor beta chain comes out of a study of post-analysis software for immune sequencing data. Study as a whole: The disease courses spanned relapsing-remitting, secondary progressive and progressive-relapsing forms of multiple sclerosis.

Germline CDR1 and CDR2: SGHVS and FQNEAQ. The CDR3 totals 15 residues. Trimming took 4 bases from V and 0 from J, leaving 11 bases between them. Unique molecular identifiers featured in each of the TCR beta cDNA libraries. Input of 1 to 10 million T cells yielded approximately 500,000 cDNA molecules. TCRdb passed the PCR reads through MiXCR, listing each CDR3 protein once. Of roughly 700,000 distinct CDR3 sequences in the sample, 30% were seen once. Broader study findings: Controls had significantly higher normalized Chao1 diversity than multiple sclerosis patients. Five TRBV segments, including TRBV5-6, TRBV5-1 and TRBV20-1, were more frequent in patients than controls. Same-batch samples co-clustered strongly by F measure.

This clonotype appeared a few times. Its target is unknown. Sequenced input: blood. This rearrangement joins TRBV7-8 to TRBJ2-3; D remains ambiguous. This receptor was identified in a girl aged 5 to 17 with multiple sclerosis. The CDR3 loop reads CASSSQLSSTDTQYF. Written as DNA, the CDR3 is TGTGCCAGCAGCTCGCAATTGTCTAGCACAGATACGCAGTATTTT.